These 28 T cell receptor beta chains were sequenced from one sample in a study of T cell responses to AZD1222 COVID-19 vaccine. TCRdb's table, derived via immunoSEQ multiplex PCR, lists solely in-frame clones and lacks some. Of 120,000 to 150,000 clones in the sample, almost 90% are singletons; the top ten hold roughly 3%. This specimen consisted of peripheral blood, obtained on day 0 of AZD1222 vaccination. The receptors come from an adult in good health.

The chain has TRBV7-8 and TRBJ2-7, with unresolved D. Trimming removed 1 base at V and 2 bases at J, with 6 bases between. This CDR3 contains 13 residues. The germline CDR1 and CDR2 sequences are SGHVS and FQNEAQ. The CDR3, as DNA: TGTGCCAGCAGCTTAGGTCGGGCCTACGAGCAGTACTTC. Residues: CASSLGRAYEQYF.

The V gene is TRBV2, the J gene TRBJ1-5, with D perhaps matching TRBD1 (5 bases). CDR1 SNHLY and CDR2 FYNNEI come from the germline V gene. Trimming removed 5 bases at V and 4 bases at J, with 6 bases between. The CDR3 sequence is 12 residues long. CDR3 in DNA: TGTGCCAGCAGTCGGGGGAATCAGCCCCAGCATTTT. It yields the protein CASSRGNQPQHF.

The V gene is TRBV19, the J gene TRBJ1-2; D gene ambiguous. Deletions cut 7 bases from V and 2 bases from J, with 11 bases between. This CDR3 is built from 13 residues. Germline CDR1 LNHDA, CDR2 SQIVND (reference sequence). The CDR3 is CASTPLGNYGYTF. Here the CDR3 DNA reads TGTGCCAGTACCCCTTTGGGGAACTATGGCTACACCTTC.

The chain is built from TRBV18 and TRBJ1-4; possibly TRBD1 for D (6 bases). V was pared by 2 bases and J by 13 bases, with 23 bases between. This CDR3 region has 16 residues. The germline V gene has CDR1 KGHSH and CDR2 LQKENI. CDR3 sequence: CASSPSVSQGGFGLFF. The CDR3 nucleotides read TGTGCCAGCTCACCATCAGTGTCACAAGGGGGATTCGGACTGTTTTTT.

The genes are TRBV6-5 and TRBJ2-6; no clear D. The CDR3 extends over 13 amino acids. Germline values: CDR1 MNHEY, CDR2 SVGAGI. V was cut by 8 bases and J by 0 bases, with 5 bases left in between. The CDR3, as DNA: TGTGCCAGCGGCTTCTCTGGGGCCAACGTCCTGACTTTC. Translation: CASGFSGANVLTF.

CDR3 in DNA: TGTGCCAGCAGCTTAAATTCGCCCGGAGGGGGCCAAGAGACCCAGTACTTC. It translates to CASSLNSPGGGQETQYF. The genes are TRBV11-2 and TRBJ2-5; D possibly matches TRBD1 or TRBD2 (6 bases each). V was clipped by 2 bases and J by 1 base, with 17 bases between them. The CDR3 contains 17 residues. Germline assignment: CDR1 SGHAT and CDR2 FQNNGV. Based on the CDR3 plus reference TRBV11-2 and TRBJ2-5, the full variable domain is EAGVAQSPRYKIIEKRQSVAFWCNPISGHATLYWYQQILGQGPKLLIQFQNNGVVDDSQLPKDRFSAERLKGVDSTLKIQPAKLEDSAVYLCASSLNSPGGGQETQYFGPGTRLLVL.

V gene TRBV9 combines with J gene TRBJ2-3; the match to TRBD2 covers 14 bases. Per the germline V gene, CDR1 is SGDLS and CDR2 is YYNGEE. Trimming at V came to 4 bases and at J to 3 bases, leaving 4 bases not matched to a gene. The CDR3 has 16 amino acids. CDR3 DNA sequence: TGTGCCAGCAGCCCGGGACTAGCGGGAGAGACAGATACGCAGTATTTT. Residues: CASSPGLAGETDTQYF.

This chain uses TRBV10-2 with TRBJ1-5; TRBD1 might be the D (5 bases). Germline CDR1 and CDR2: WSHSY and SAAADI. Trimming took off 2 bases at V and 0 bases at J, with 8 bases between the two ends. The CDR3 extends over 15 amino acids. Here the CDR3 reads CASSEQGYSNQPQHF. The CDR3 nucleotides are TGCGCCAGCAGTGAGCAGGGTTATAGCAATCAGCCCCAGCATTTT.

The chain carries TRBV5-6 and TRBJ2-7, with D tentatively TRBD1 or TRBD2 (5 bases each). V dropped 0 bases and J dropped 6 bases, with 10 bases sitting between them. The CDR3 has 13 residues. The germline CDR1 and CDR2 sequences are SGHDT and YYEEEE. The CDR3 spells CASSLAVGAEQYF. In DNA, the CDR3 is TGTGCCAGCAGCTTGGCCGTCGGGGCCGAGCAGTACTTC.

The chain joins TRBV5-4 to TRBJ1-4; D is possibly TRBD1 (5 bases). CDR3 length: 15 residues. V lost 4 bases, J lost 5 bases, and 15 bases lay in between. CDR1 is SGHNT and CDR2 is YYREEE in the germline V gene (reference sequence). In DNA form, the CDR3 reads TGTGCCAGCAGCACTATTGGGGGGGGGAATGAAAAACTGTTTTTT. This gives the protein CASSTIGGGNEKLFF.

This rearrangement joins TRBV6-6 to TRBJ1-3; D is possibly TRBD1 (5 bases). The CDR3 loop spans 14 amino acids. CDR1 is MNHNY and CDR2 is SVGAGI in the germline V gene (reference sequence). V gave up 8 bases and J gave up 0 bases, with 11 bases separating them. The CDR3 sequence: CASGARASGNTIYF. The CDR3 DNA follows: TGTGCCAGCGGGGCCCGCGCCTCTGGAAACACCATATATTTT.

This chain links TRBV6-5 with TRBJ1-5; D is undetermined. Trimming took off 2 bases at V and 5 bases at J, with 10 bases between the two ends. Germline V gives CDR1 MNHEY, CDR2 SVGAGI. The CDR3 is 14 amino acids. CDR3 bases: TGTGCCAGCAGTTACACGGGTGAGGATCAGCCCCAGCATTTT. Protein: CASSYTGEDQPQHF.

This chain links TRBV27 with TRBJ2-7, with 10 bases matching TRBD2. Germline-derived CDR1 and CDR2 are MNHEY and SMNVEV (reference sequence). The junction had 5 bases not matched to a gene; V was cut back by 6 bases and J by 0 bases. The CDR3 covers 15 residues. Written as DNA, the CDR3 is TGTGCCAGCAGCGCCGGGACTAGCGTCTCCTACGAGCAGTACTTC. It encodes CASSAGTSVSYEQYF.

The genes are TRBV27 and TRBJ1-2, with D maybe TRBD1 (6 bases). CDR3 size: 15 residues. Trimming removed 6 bases from V and 4 bases from J, with 18 bases in between. Germline lookup yields CDR1 MNHEY and CDR2 SMNVEV (reference sequence). In DNA, the CDR3 is TGTGCCAGCAGCCCTTACAGGGAAAATACCTATGGCTACACCTTC. Its protein product is CASSPYRENTYGYTF.

V is TRBV7-8 and J is TRBJ1-1; D possibly corresponds to TRBD1 (5 bases). Trimming took 2 bases from V and 4 from J, leaving 11 bases between them. The CDR3 has 14 residues. Germline loops: CDR1 SGHVS, CDR2 FQNEAQ. CDR3 coding DNA: TGTGCCAGCAGCTTATGGGGCGTAAGCACTGAAGCTTTCTTT. As protein: CASSLWGVSTEAFF.

This clone came up many times. CDR3 region: CASSFMGYEQYF. The CDR3 DNA reads as TGTGCCAGCAGCTTCATGGGCTACGAGCAGTACTTC. The V gene is TRBV5-4, the J gene TRBJ2-7; D ambiguous. Germline V gene lookup returns CDR1 SGHNT and CDR2 YYREEE (reference sequence). CDR3 size: 12 residues. Trimming took off 2 bases at V and 3 bases at J, with 6 bases between the two ends.

This clone was observed once. This chain links TRBV4-3 with TRBJ2-1; no clear D. In germline, CDR1 is LGHNA, CDR2 YSLEER. The CDR3 has 14 residues. V dropped 0 bases and J dropped 10 bases, with 13 bases sitting between them. In DNA, the CDR3 is TGCGCCAGCAGCCAAGATTCCCGATCTGGAGAGCAGTTCTTC. Protein sequence: CASSQDSRSGEQFF.

This clone showed up just once. The V call is TRBV3-1 (or the pseudogene TRBV3-2), the J call TRBJ2-7, with a weak D call TRBD1 (6 bases). CDR3 length equals 14 residues. Looked up from germline, CDR1 is LGHDT and CDR2 is YNNKEL (reference sequence). The germline V and J ends were trimmed by 4 bases and 3 bases, with 13 bases remaining between them. This chain's CDR3 is CASSLGQKFYEQYF. For the CDR3, the DNA is TGTGCCAGCAGCCTCGGACAGAAGTTCTACGAGCAGTACTTC.

The genes are TRBV4-1 and TRBJ2-1; 7 bases align to TRBD2. CDR1 is MGHRA, CDR2 YSYEKL, per germline. Trimming at V came to 1 base and at J to 2 bases, leaving 8 bases not matched to a gene. The CDR3 loop spans 17 amino acids. CDR3 amino acids: CASSQGREGLTYNEQFF. CDR3 nucleotides: TGCGCCAGCAGCCAAGGCAGGGAGGGATTAACCTACAATGAGCAGTTCTTC.

The chain combines TRBV5-1 with TRBJ1-5; TRBD1 matches at 9 bases. The CDR3 extends over 15 amino acids. V dropped 5 bases and J dropped 4; count of bases not matched to a gene: 7. CDR1 and CDR2 (germline): SGHRS, YFSETQ. This CDR3 reads CASREGTGMNQPQHF. The DNA of the CDR3 is TGCGCCAGCAGGGAGGGGACAGGGATGAATCAGCCCCAGCATTTT.

The gene calls are TRBV6-6 and TRBJ2-2; the D call may be TRBD1 or TRBD2 (5 bases each). Germline assignment: CDR1 MNHNY and CDR2 SVGAGI (reference sequence). The length of the CDR3 is 12 residues. The V end was cut by 4 bases, the J end by 13 bases, with 13 bases between. The DNA for the CDR3 is TGTGCCAGCAGTTTAGACAGCGCGGGGCTGTTTTTT. This encodes CASSLDSAGLFF.

The chain couples TRBV18 to TRBJ1-2, with D perhaps matching TRBD1 (5 bases). The CDR3 is 14 amino acids. Trimming removed 3 bases at V and 3 bases at J, with 11 bases between. Germline values: CDR1 KGHSH, CDR2 LQKENI. CDR3 DNA: TGTGCCAGCTCACCCCGGGACCGAGACTATGGCTACACCTTC. It translates to CASSPRDRDYGYTF.

This chain joins TRBV28 and TRBJ2-7; 9 bases are shared with TRBD1. V shed 10 bases and J 2 bases; nucleotides not matched to a gene: 6. This CDR3 is built from 13 residues. From germline, CDR1 is MDHEN and CDR2 SYDVKM. The CDR3 DNA sequence: TGTGCCACCCAGACAGGGGGACCCTACGAGCAGTACTTC. This codes for CATQTGGPYEQYF.

This clone was seen only a few times. The sample holds other DNA sequences that translate to the same CDR3. This sequence joins TRBV9 and TRBJ1-1, with D perhaps TRBD1 (5 bases). This CDR3 is 12 amino acids long. From germline, CDR1 is SGDLS and CDR2 YYNGEE. The ends were cut back, 7 bases at V and 1 base at J, with 8 bases in the middle. The CDR3 is CASSGGNTEAFF. The CDR3 DNA is TGTGCCAGCTCCGGGGGGAACACTGAAGCTTTCTTT.

The chain employs TRBV4-2 and TRBJ2-1; D call uncertain. In germline, CDR1 is LGHNA, CDR2 YNFKEQ. This CDR3 comprises 16 residues. Trimming shortened V by 1 base and J by 6 bases, and 16 bases separated the two germline ends. The CDR3, as DNA: TGTGCCAGCAGCCAAGGGTGGTCAGAGCTGGGCAATGAGCAGTTCTTC. Its protein product is CASSQGWSELGNEQFF.

The V gene is TRBV6-4, the J gene TRBJ1-6, with D hard to call. CDR1 is MRHNA and CDR2 is SNTAGT in the germline V gene. The CDR3 has 13 residues. Trimming took 0 bases from V and 8 from J, leaving 5 bases between them. CDR3 sequence: CASSDSPYSPLHF. For the CDR3, the DNA is TGTGCCAGCAGTGACTCACCGTATTCACCCCTCCACTTT.

This chain connects TRBV7-9 to TRBJ1-1; D unresolved. Looked up from germline, CDR1 is SEHNR and CDR2 is FQNEAQ (reference sequence). The CDR3 spans 14 residues. V dropped 2 bases and J dropped 3 bases, with 10 bases sitting between them. CDR3 nucleotide sequence: TGTGCCAGCAGCTTAAAGGGTAGGGACACTGAAGCTTTCTTT. Translating it yields CASSLKGRDTEAFF.

The V and J genes are TRBV6-4 and TRBJ2-7; TRBD1 might be the D (6 bases). The CDR3 has 14 amino acids. The V gene's germline CDR1 is MRHNA and CDR2 SNTAGT. V was pared by 10 bases and J by 5 bases, with 21 bases between. The CDR3 loop reads CATQRRTGIHEQYF. In nucleotides, the CDR3 is TGTGCCACCCAGAGACGTACAGGGATCCACGAGCAGTACTTC.